This T cell receptor beta chain was identified in a study of beta chain features in type 1 diabetes. Study-wide context: Sorted cells examined across all samples numbered about 110,000,000.

Study outcomes and limitations: A pattern of fewer insertions and more deletions at VDJ junctions was seen in type 1 diabetes patients. Across patients, naive, central memory and Treg TCRB repertoires exhibited apparently greater similarity than was observed across healthy donors. TCRB CDR3s from Type 1 diabetes patients were moderately but significantly shorter in all four CD4+ subsets.

Per the germline V gene, CDR1 is SGHTA and CDR2 is FQGNSA. V gave up 1 base and J gave up 10 bases, with 17 bases separating them. The CDR3 totals 15 residues. Comments on this clone: Its antigen remains unidentified.

A single heparinised draw of approximately 110 mL on average was taken per donor. Reverse transcribing all isolated RNA meant expressed TCRB transcripts were sequenced. Generated by immunoSEQ multiplex PCR, the TCRdb table keeps only in-frame clones and is missing some. The repertoire includes about 340,000 clones, around an eighth of them detected once, and about 0.016% sits in the top ten. The TCR sequence derives from a woman aged 18-30 years with type 1 diabetes. The chain combines TRBV7-2 with TRBJ2-1; a possible D gene is TRBD1 (6 bases). Sequenced: naive CD4+ T cells from blood. Here the CDR3 DNA reads TGTGCCAGCAGCTTAGGCAGACAACAGGGTCGAGAGCAGTTCTTC. It is translated as CASSLGRQQGREQFF.